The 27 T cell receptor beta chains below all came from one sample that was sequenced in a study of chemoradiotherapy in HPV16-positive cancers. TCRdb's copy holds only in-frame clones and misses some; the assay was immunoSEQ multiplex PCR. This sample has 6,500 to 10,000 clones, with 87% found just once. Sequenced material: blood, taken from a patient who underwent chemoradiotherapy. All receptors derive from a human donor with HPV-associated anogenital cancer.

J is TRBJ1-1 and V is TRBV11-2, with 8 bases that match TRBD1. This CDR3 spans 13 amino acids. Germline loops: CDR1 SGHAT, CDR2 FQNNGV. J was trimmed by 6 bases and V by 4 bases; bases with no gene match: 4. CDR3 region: CASSSDRASEAFF. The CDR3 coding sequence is TGTGCCAGCAGCTCGGACAGGGCTTCTGAAGCTTTCTTT.

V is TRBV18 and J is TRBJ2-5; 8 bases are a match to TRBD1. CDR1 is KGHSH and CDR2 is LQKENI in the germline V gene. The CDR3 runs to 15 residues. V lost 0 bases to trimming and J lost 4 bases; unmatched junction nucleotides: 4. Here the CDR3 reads CASSPPDGQGETQYF. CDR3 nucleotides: TGTGCCAGCTCACCACCGGATGGACAGGGAGAGACCCAGTACTTC.

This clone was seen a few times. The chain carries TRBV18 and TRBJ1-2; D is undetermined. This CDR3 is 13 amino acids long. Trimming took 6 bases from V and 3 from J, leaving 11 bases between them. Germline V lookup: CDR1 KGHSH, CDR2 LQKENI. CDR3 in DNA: TGTGCCAGCTCGCAGTGGCGGGACTATGGCTACACCTTC. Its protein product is CASSQWRDYGYTF. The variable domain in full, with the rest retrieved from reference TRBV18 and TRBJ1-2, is NAGVMQNPRHLVRRRGQEARLRCSPMKGHSHVYWYRQLPEEGLKFMVYLQKENIIDESGMPKERFSAEFPKEGPSILRIQQVVRGDSAAYFCASSQWRDYGYTFGSGTRLTVV.

The CDR3 spells CASSSSGVNEQYF. DNA of the CDR3: TGTGCCAGCAGCTCCAGCGGGGTGAACGAGCAGTACTTC. J is TRBJ2-7 and V is TRBV7-9; 7 positions agree with TRBD2. J lost 5 bases, V lost 4 bases, and 5 bases had no gene match. The germline gives CDR1 SEHNR, CDR2 FQNEAQ (reference sequence). The CDR3 has 13 amino acids.

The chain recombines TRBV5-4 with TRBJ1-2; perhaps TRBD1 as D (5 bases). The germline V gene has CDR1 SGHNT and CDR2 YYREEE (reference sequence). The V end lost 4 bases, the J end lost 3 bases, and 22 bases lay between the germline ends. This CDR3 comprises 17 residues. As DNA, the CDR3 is TGTGCCAGCAGCCACCTTGGGGGACTGGGGGAACACTATGGCTACACCTTC. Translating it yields CASSHLGGLGEHYGYTF.

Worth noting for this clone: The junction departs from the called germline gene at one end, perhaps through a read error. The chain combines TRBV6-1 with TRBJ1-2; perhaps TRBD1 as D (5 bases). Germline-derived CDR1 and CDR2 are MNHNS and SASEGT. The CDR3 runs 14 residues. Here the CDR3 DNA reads TGTGCCAGCTGTGAAGGGACCATTAACTATGGCTACACCTTC. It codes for CASCEGTINYGYTF.

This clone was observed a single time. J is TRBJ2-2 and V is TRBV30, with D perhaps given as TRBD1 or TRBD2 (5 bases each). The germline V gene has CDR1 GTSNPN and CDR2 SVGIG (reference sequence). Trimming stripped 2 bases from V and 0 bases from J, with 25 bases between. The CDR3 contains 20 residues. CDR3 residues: CAWSFLGVWGSLSNTGELFF. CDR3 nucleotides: TGTGCCTGGAGTTTTCTCGGGGTCTGGGGCTCATTGTCGAACACCGGGGAGCTGTTTTTT.

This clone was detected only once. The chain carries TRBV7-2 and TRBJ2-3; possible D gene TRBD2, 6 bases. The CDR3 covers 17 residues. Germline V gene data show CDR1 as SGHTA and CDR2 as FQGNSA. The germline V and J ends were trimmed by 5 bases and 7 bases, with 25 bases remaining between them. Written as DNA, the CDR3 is TGTGCCAGCAGCCTCATAGCCGGGACTGGCACACCATATACGCAGTATTTT. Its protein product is CASSLIAGTGTPYTQYF.

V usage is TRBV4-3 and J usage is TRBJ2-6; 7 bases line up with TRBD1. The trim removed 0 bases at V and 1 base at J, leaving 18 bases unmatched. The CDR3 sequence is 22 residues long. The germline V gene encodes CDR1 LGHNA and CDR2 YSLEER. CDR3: CASSQDLQIWDSLFSGANVLTF. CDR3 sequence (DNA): TGCGCCAGCAGCCAAGATTTACAGATATGGGACAGCCTCTTTTCTGGGGCCAACGTCCTGACTTTC.

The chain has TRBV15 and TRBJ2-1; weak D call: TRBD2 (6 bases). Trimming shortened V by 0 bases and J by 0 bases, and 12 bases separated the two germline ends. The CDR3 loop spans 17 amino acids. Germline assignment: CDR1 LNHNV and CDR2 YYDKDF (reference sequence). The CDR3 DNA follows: TGTGCCACCAGCAGAGAGTCGGCGGGGAACTCCTACAATGAGCAGTTCTTC. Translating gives CATSRESAGNSYNEQFF.

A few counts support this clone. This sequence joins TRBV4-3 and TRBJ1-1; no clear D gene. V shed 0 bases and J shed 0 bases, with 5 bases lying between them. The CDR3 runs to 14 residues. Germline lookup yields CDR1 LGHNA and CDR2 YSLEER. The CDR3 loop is CASSQEAMNTEAFF. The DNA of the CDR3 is TGCGCCAGCAGCCAAGAGGCCATGAACACTGAAGCTTTCTTT.

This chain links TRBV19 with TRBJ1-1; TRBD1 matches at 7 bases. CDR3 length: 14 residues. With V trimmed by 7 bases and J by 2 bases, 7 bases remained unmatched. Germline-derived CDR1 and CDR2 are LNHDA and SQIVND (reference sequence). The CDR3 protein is CASNREGANTEAFF. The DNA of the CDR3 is TGTGCCAGTAATCGTGAGGGGGCAAACACTGAAGCTTTCTTT.

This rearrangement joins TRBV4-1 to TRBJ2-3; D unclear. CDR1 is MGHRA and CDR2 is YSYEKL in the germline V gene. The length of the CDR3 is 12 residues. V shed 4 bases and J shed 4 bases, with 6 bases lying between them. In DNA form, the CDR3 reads TGCGCCAGCAGCCCTACTTCAGATACGCAGTATTTT. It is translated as CASSPTSDTQYF.

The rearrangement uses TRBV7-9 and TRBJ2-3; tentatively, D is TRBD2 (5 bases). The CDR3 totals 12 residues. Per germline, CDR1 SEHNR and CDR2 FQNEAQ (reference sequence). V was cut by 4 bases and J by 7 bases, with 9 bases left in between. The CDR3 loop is CASSWTENTQYF. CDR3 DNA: TGTGCCAGCAGCTGGACTGAGAATACGCAGTATTTT.

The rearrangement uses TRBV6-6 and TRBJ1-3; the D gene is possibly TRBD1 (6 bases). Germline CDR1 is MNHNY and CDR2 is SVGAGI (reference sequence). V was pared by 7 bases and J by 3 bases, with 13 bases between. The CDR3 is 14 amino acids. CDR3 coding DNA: TGTGCCAGCAAAACCGGGACACATGGAAACACCATATATTTT. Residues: CASKTGTHGNTIYF.

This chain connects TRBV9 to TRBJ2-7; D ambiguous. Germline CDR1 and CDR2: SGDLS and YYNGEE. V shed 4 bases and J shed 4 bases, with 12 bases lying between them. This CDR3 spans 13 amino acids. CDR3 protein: CASSPVGRYEQYF. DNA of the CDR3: TGTGCCAGCAGCCCAGTGGGCCGGTACGAGCAGTACTTC.

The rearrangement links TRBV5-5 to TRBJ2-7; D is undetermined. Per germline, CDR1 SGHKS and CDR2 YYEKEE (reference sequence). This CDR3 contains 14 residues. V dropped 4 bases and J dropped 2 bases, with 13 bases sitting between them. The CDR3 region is CASSPGPRPYEQYV. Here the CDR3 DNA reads TGTGCCAGCAGCCCCGGACCGCGACCCTACGAGCAGTACGTC.

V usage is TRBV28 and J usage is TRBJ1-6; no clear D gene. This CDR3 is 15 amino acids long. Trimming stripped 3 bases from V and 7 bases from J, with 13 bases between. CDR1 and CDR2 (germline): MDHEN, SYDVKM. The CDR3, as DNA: TGTGCCAGCAGTTTGAGTCCCATGGAAAATTCACCCCTCCACTTT. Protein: CASSLSPMENSPLHF.

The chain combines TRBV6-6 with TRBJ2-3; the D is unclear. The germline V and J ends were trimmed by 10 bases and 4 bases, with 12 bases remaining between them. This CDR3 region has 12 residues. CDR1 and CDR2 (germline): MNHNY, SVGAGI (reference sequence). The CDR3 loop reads CATLSSPDTQYF. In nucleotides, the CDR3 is TGTGCCACCCTAAGCTCCCCAGATACGCAGTATTTT.

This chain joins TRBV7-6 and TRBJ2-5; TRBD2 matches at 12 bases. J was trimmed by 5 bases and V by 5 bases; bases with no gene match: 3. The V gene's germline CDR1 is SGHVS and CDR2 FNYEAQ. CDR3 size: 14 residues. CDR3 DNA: TGTGCCAGCAGCGCCGGGACTAGCGGGGAGACCCAGTACTTC. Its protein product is CASSAGTSGETQYF. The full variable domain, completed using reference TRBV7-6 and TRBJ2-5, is GAGVSQSPRYKVTKRGQDVALRCDPISGHVSLYWYRQALGQGPEFLTYFNYEAQQDKSGLPNDRFSAERPEGSISTLTIQRTEQRDSAMYRCASSAGTSGETQYFGPGTRLLVL.

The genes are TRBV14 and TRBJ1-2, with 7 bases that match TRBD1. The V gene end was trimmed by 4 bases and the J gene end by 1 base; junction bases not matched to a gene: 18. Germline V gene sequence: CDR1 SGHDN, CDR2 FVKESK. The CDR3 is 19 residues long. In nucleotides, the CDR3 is TGTGCCAGCAGCCCTCACCTAACCGGGACAGCCGGGAATAACTATGGCTACACCTTC. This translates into CASSPHLTGTAGNNYGYTF.

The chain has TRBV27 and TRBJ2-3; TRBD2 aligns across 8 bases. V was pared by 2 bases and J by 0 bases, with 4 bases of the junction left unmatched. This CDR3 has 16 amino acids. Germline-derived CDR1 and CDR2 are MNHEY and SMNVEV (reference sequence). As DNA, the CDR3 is TGTGCCAGCAGTTTAATAGCGGGGACAAGCACAGATACGCAGTATTTT. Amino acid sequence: CASSLIAGTSTDTQYF.

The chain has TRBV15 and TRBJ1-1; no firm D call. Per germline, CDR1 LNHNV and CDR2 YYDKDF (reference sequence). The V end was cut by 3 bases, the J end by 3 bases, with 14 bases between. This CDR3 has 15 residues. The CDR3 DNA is TGTGCCACCAGCAGGACGACCGCAGCGGACACTGAAGCTTTCTTT. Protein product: CATSRTTAADTEAFF.

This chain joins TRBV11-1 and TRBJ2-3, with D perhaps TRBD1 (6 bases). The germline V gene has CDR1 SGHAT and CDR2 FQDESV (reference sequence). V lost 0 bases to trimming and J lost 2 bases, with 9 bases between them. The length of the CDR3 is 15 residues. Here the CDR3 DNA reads TGTGCCAGCAGCTTAGCAGGGGGAGTCACAGATACGCAGTATTTT. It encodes CASSLAGGVTDTQYF.

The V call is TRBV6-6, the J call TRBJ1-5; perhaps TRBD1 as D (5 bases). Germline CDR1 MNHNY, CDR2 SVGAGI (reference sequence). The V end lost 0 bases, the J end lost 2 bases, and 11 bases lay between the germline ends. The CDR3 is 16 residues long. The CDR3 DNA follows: TGTGCCAGCAGTTACTCGGGCGGGGCTGGCAATCAGCCCCAGCATTTT. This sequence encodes CASSYSGGAGNQPQHF.

CDR3 loop: CASSQVGGGHFNEQFF. CDR3 DNA sequence: TGTGCCAGCAGCCAAGTCGGCGGGGGGCACTTTAATGAGCAGTTCTTC. The V and J genes are TRBV14 and TRBJ2-1, with TRBD2 matching 8 bases. Germline CDR1 reads SGHDN; CDR2 reads FVKESK. This CDR3 spans 16 amino acids. J gave up 7 bases and V 1 base, and 9 bases lay outside the gene matches. Variable domain in full (rest from reference TRBV14 and TRBJ2-1): EAGVTQFPSHSVIEKGQTVTLRCDPISGHDNLYWYRRVMGKEIKFLLHFVKESKQDESGMPNNRFLAERTGGTYSTLKVQPAELEDSGVYFCASSQVGGGHFNEQFFGPGTRLTVL.

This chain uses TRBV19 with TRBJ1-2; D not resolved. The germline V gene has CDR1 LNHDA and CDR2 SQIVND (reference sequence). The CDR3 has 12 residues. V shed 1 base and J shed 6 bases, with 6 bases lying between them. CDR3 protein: CASSIGGDGYTF. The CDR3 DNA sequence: TGTGCCAGTAGTATAGGAGGAGATGGCTACACCTTC.